The present TCR beta chain was sequenced within a study of spatial heterogeneity in lung cancer. Study-wide background: Averaged across combinations, each unique TCR and UMI pairing appeared more than ten times in raw reads, which were uncorrected. Points from the study as a whole: In blood, ubiquitous expanded tumor TCRs appeared more at resection than follow-up.

Germline V gene sequence: CDR1 KGHSH, CDR2 LQKENI. This CDR3 contains 13 residues. V was trimmed by 0 bases and J by 3 bases, leaving 3 bases between them. Every individual TCR cDNA molecule carried its own unique molecular identifier, which allowed correction of PCR and sequencing errors. TCRdb ran MiXCR on the 5' RACE reads and lists one entry per CDR3 protein. The sample has more than 80,000 distinct CDR3 sequences; about 12% are singletons. To note about this clonotype: Its antigen is not identified.

As to time point: sample taken at primary tumor resection. Without sorting, whole RNA was sequenced from tumor, nontumor lung or frozen PBMC. The donor group consisted of roughly 70 patients who had untreated, early-stage non-small cell lung cancer. The chain uses TRBV18 and TRBJ2-1; no definite D call. This clonotype was sampled from a male donor with early-stage non-small cell lung cancer. The sample consisted of PBMCs, taken at surgery. The CDR3 here is CASSPPHYNEQFF. In DNA, the CDR3 is TGTGCCAGCTCACCACCCCACTACAATGAGCAGTTCTTC.